Reported below is one TCR beta chain. Its antigen is currently not known. No per-base quality is available; no much larger clone lies one base away. This sample stems from a study of primary melanoma T cells and metastatic recurrence (dated by TCRdb to between 2020 and 2021). Context from the whole study: A total of approximately 200 primary melanomas made up the cohort, all of stage T2 to T4 and more than 1 mm thick. Whether patient outcome could be predicted by T-cell fraction and T-cell repertoire clonality in primary melanoma tumors was the question this study put to the test. The T-cell fraction measured by TCR beta sequencing was weighed against progression-free survival, the clinical outcome chosen for the comparison. Histopathological grading of tumor-infiltrating lymphocytes was compared with the T-cell fraction derived from sequencing.

The germline V gene gives CDR1 as SGHRS and CDR2 as YFSETQ. The CDR3 runs 14 amino acids, cysteine and phenylalanine included. Only the CDR3 part of the read is kept: 42 bases, read in frame from the first base. Trimming at the junction amounts to 0 bases on V and 3 bases on J, and the germline ends lie 9 bases apart. Study-wide findings and limitations: The authors presented an effective T-cell-mediated antitumor response in primary melanoma only as a suggestion and not as a demonstrated mechanism. Regardless of nodal disease, mitotic rate or ulceration status, a T-cell fraction above 20% appeared to be protective. Reportedly, adding T-cell fraction to tumor thickness improved progression-free survival prediction more than adding any other histopathological variable did. Progression-free survival was reportedly predicted by the tumor T-cell fraction independently of thickness, ulceration, mitotic rate and age.

Receptor libraries were prepared by the immunoSEQ multiplex PCR assay. High-throughput sequencing of the T-cell receptor beta chain was performed on primary melanoma tumor tissue. The source study handled its data this way. The repertoire analyses covered TCRB CDR3 sharing between samples and the distribution of insertions and deletions. A gradient-boosted model ranked the predictive value of the T-cell fraction against histopathological variables. In TCRdb, the immuneACCESS table is reduced to in-frame sequences with V and J assigned. These tables do not hold every clone; where another copy was compared, an unresolved V gene accounts for under half, and the others remain unexplained. V and J calls and clone size are as listed in that table; D and trimming were resolved from the DNA. This sample is represented by approximately 1,100 clones; roughly two thirds of them were singletons. Of the sample, around an eighth falls within the top ten clones.

Each patient's primary melanoma had been surgically resected and was viewed as potentially curable, though still at risk of metastatic recurrence. The sequence was obtained from a human donor with melanoma. Source material: melanoma tumor tissue. The V and J genes are TRBV5-1 and TRBJ1-1; TRBD1 is possibly the D segment (5 matching bases). CDR3 loop: CASSLAGGHTEAFF. The sequenced DNA is TGCGCCAGCAGCTTGGCGGGGGGACACACTGAAGCTTTCTTT. This CDR3, with the reference TRBV5-1 and TRBJ1-1 proteins standing in past its ends, gives the full variable domain KAGVTQTPRYLIKTRGQQVTLSCSPISGHRSVSWYQQTPGQGLQFLFEYFSETQRNKGNFPGRFSGRQFSNSRSEMNVSTLELGDSALYLCASSLAGGHTEAFFGQGTRLTVV.